One sample yielded the 20 T cell receptor beta chains listed below, sequenced in a study of patients and donors after allogeneic stem cell transplantation. MiXCR was run by TCRdb on the RT-PCR reads, yielding one entry per CDR3 protein. The sample consists of about 410,000 distinct CDR3 sequences, 15% to 20% of them appearing once. The sample was blood, either unsorted or a sorted T cell fraction (not recorded which). Receptors were obtained from a human donor who was either an allogeneic HSCT recipient or a stem cell or donor lymphocyte infusion donor (not recorded which). It is not recorded whose cells these are; they may come from a transplant donor.

The gene calls are TRBV7-2 and TRBJ2-4; possible D gene TRBD2, 6 bases. Trimming removed 1 base from V and 4 bases from J, with 14 bases in between. The CDR3 spans 16 residues. Germline CDR1 reads SGHTA; CDR2 reads FQGNSA. As DNA, the CDR3 is TGTGCCAGCAGCTTAGACCGCGGGACGGGGAAAAACATTCAGTACTTC. It specifies CASSLDRGTGKNIQYF.

The rearrangement links TRBV6-1 to TRBJ2-1; D is undetermined. This CDR3 has 13 amino acids. The V and J ends lost 6 bases and 10 bases respectively, with 16 bases between them. CDR1 is MNHNS, CDR2 SASEGT, per germline. CDR3 DNA sequence: TGTGCCAGCAGCCCCCCCGCGCGTCCGGAGCAGTTCTTC. This translates into CASSPPARPEQFF.

V and J are TRBV4-3 and TRBJ2-1; no clear D gene. The ends were cut back, 0 bases at V and 0 bases at J, with 6 bases in the middle. CDR1 and CDR2 (germline): LGHNA, YSLEER. This CDR3 has 15 amino acids. In nucleotides, the CDR3 is TGCGCCAGCAGCCAAGAACAGAGCTCCTACAATGAGCAGTTCTTC. Amino acids: CASSQEQSSYNEQFF.

Only one count was recorded for this clonotype. This chain joins TRBV5-4 and TRBJ2-5, with D possibly being TRBD1 (6 bases). Trimming left V 1 base short and J 2 bases short, with 12 bases between. CDR3 length equals 15 residues. Germline assignment: CDR1 SGHNT and CDR2 YYREEE (reference sequence). The CDR3 sequence is CASSLNRAFQETQYF. The CDR3 nucleotides read TGTGCCAGCAGCTTGAACAGGGCCTTTCAAGAGACCCAGTACTTC. Filled out from reference TRBV5-4 and TRBJ2-5, the complete variable domain reads ETGVTQSPTHLIKTRGQQVTLRCSSQSGHNTVSWYQQALGQGPQFIFQYYREEENGRGNFPPRFSGLQFPNYSSELNVNALELDDSALYLCASSLNRAFQETQYFGPGTRLLVL.

Written as DNA, the CDR3 is TGTGCCAGCAGTTTATCCACACAGGAAGCTTTCTTT. Translating it yields CASSLSTQEAFF. The V call is TRBV28, the J call TRBJ1-1; D is ambiguous. This CDR3 is 12 amino acids long. V was pared by 1 base and J by 8 bases, with 8 bases between. Germline V gene sequence: CDR1 MDHEN, CDR2 SYDVKM.

In this sample, this clonotype turned up a few times. The chain recombines TRBV14 with TRBJ2-1, with D unclear. This CDR3 contains 12 residues. Trimming removed 1 base at V and 10 bases at J, with 8 bases between. Germline V CDR1 and CDR2: SGHDN, FVKESK. CDR3 sequence reads: CASSQVGPEQFF. DNA for the CDR3: TGTGCCAGCAGCCAAGTAGGGCCAGAGCAGTTCTTC.

The table lists this clonotype with a few counts. V gene TRBV9 combines with J gene TRBJ2-5; 10 nucleotides agree with TRBD2. The CDR3 has 17 amino acids. V lost 3 bases to trimming and J lost 2 bases; unmatched junction nucleotides: 10. Germline assignment: CDR1 SGDLS and CDR2 YYNGEE. This CDR3 reads CASSAATLLAGQETQYF. CDR3 in DNA: TGTGCCAGCAGCGCCGCGACCTTACTAGCGGGGCAAGAGACCCAGTACTTC.

The rearrangement joins TRBV13 to TRBJ2-1; weak D call: TRBD1 (6 bases). The CDR3 has 14 residues. CDR1 is PRHDT, CDR2 FYEKMQ, per germline (reference sequence). The V and J ends lost 5 bases and 7 bases respectively, with 15 bases between them. The CDR3 protein is CASSITGFGNEQFF. In DNA form, the CDR3 reads TGTGCCAGCAGCATCACAGGGTTCGGGAATGAGCAGTTCTTC.

This clonotype was recorded many times. The V and J genes are TRBV5-1 and TRBJ1-5; D not resolved. The CDR3 is made up of 14 amino acids. The germline V gene has CDR1 SGHRS and CDR2 YFSETQ. Trimming shortened V by 3 bases and J by 2 bases, and 9 bases separated the two germline ends. In DNA form, the CDR3 reads TGCGCCAGCAGCTCGGACGGAGGCAATCAGCCCCAGCATTTT. It yields the protein CASSSDGGNQPQHF. Full variable domain (missing parts from reference TRBV5-1 and TRBJ1-5): KAGVTQTPRYLIKTRGQQVTLSCSPISGHRSVSWYQQTPGQGLQFLFEYFSETQRNKGNFPGRFSGRQFSNSRSEMNVSTLELGDSALYLCASSSDGGNQPQHFGDGTRLSIL.

This clonotype has just a few counts. The V gene is TRBV20-1, the J gene TRBJ1-4, with D hard to call. Germline assignment: CDR1 DFQATT and CDR2 SNEGSKA (reference sequence). Trimming removed 5 bases at V and 4 bases at J, with 14 bases between. The CDR3 sequence is 14 residues long. The CDR3 here is CSAPMTGNNEKLFF. The CDR3 DNA follows: TGCAGTGCTCCCATGACCGGCAATAATGAAAAACTGTTTTTT.

This clonotype was counted only a few times. The CDR3 here is CASSFYALPGNTIYF. The CDR3 bases are TGTGCCAGCAGCTTCTACGCTTTACCCGGAAACACCATATATTTT. The chain couples TRBV5-6 to TRBJ1-3; unclear D gene. Trimming removed 2 bases from V and 4 bases from J, with 13 bases in between. CDR1 and CDR2 (germline): SGHDT, YYEEEE. The CDR3 sequence is 15 residues long.

In its sample, this clonotype was seen a few times. The V and J genes are TRBV20-1 and TRBJ1-1; D uncertain. The CDR3 sequence is 16 residues long. V was trimmed by 0 bases and J by 3 bases, leaving 17 bases between them. CDR1 DFQATT and CDR2 SNEGSKA come from the germline V gene (reference sequence). The CDR3 coding sequence is TGCAGTGCTAGAGATCCCCCTTGGGCTCTGGACACTGAAGCTTTCTTT. It yields the protein CSARDPPWALDTEAFF.

There are many counts of this clonotype. The genes are TRBV6-1 and TRBJ2-3; 8 positions match TRBD1. This CDR3 comprises 15 residues. Germline V gene data show CDR1 as MNHNS and CDR2 as SASEGT. The V gene end was trimmed by 5 bases and the J gene end by 1 base; junction bases not matched to a gene: 5. The CDR3 DNA follows: TGTGCCAGCAGTAGACAGGGACAGGGCACAGATACGCAGTATTTT. It codes for CASSRQGQGTDTQYF.

This clonotype was counted many times. The rearrangement joins TRBV5-1 to TRBJ2-7; TRBD1 aligns across 7 bases. This CDR3 comprises 15 residues. J gave up 3 bases and V 2 bases, and 8 bases lay outside the gene matches. Germline-derived CDR1 and CDR2 are SGHRS and YFSETQ. The CDR3 is CASSLWTGEGYEQYF. The CDR3 coding sequence is TGCGCCAGCAGCTTATGGACAGGTGAGGGCTACGAGCAGTACTTC. The whole variable domain, remainder taken from reference TRBV5-1 and TRBJ2-7, is KAGVTQTPRYLIKTRGQQVTLSCSPISGHRSVSWYQQTPGQGLQFLFEYFSETQRNKGNFPGRFSGRQFSNSRSEMNVSTLELGDSALYLCASSLWTGEGYEQYFGPGTRLTVT.

The chain links TRBV6-5 to TRBJ1-6; no clear D gene. There are 14 residues in the CDR3. Germline V gene sequence: CDR1 MNHEY, CDR2 SVGAGI. Trimming shortened V by 4 bases and J by 9 bases, and 13 bases separated the two germline ends. The CDR3 sequence: CASSSPNWFSPLHF. As DNA, the CDR3 is TGTGCCAGCAGTTCCCCAAACTGGTTTTCACCCCTCCACTTT.

With regard to this clonotype: The junction and the germline gene differ at one end; a read error may be behind it. The rearrangement uses TRBV5-1 and TRBJ1-1; no reliable D call. This CDR3 contains 14 residues. Germline loops: CDR1 SGHRS, CDR2 YFSETQ. The CDR3 DNA sequence: TGCGCCGGCAGCTTGCACAGAGGGAACACTGAAGCTTTCTTT. It codes for CAGSLHRGNTEAFF.

This clonotype appeared many times. This rearrangement joins TRBV12-3 or TRBV12-4 to TRBJ1-2; D call uncertain. The CDR3 loop spans 13 amino acids. V lost 6 bases and J 8 bases, leaving 16 bases between the germline ends. This CDR3 reads CASSLSERSGYTF. In DNA, the CDR3 is TGTGCCAGCAGCCTCTCGGAACGATCCGGCTACACCTTC.

This clonotype occurred a few times. V usage is TRBV4-3 and J usage is TRBJ2-1; TRBD2 matches 10 bases. V lost 5 bases and J lost 4; bases outside the gene matches: 11. Looked up from germline, CDR1 is LGHNA and CDR2 is YSLEER. This CDR3 region has 17 residues. The CDR3 spells CASSFQWERGGYNEQFF. CDR3 DNA sequence: TGCGCCAGCAGCTTCCAGTGGGAGCGGGGGGGGTACAATGAGCAGTTCTTC.

This clonotype was recorded many times. The chain carries TRBV12-3 or TRBV12-4 and TRBJ2-7; TRBD1 agrees at 11 bases. This CDR3 spans 15 amino acids. V was clipped by 5 bases and J by 2 bases; unmatched bases: 5. The CDR3 is CASSPRDRGTYEQYF. DNA for the CDR3: TGTGCCAGCAGTCCCCGGGACAGGGGGACCTACGAGCAGTACTTC.

This clonotype turned up a few times. Sequence at one end of the junction differs from germline and may be a read error. The J gene is TRBJ2-1, the V gene TRBV7-2; 8 nucleotides align to TRBD2. CDR1 SGHTA and CDR2 FQGNSA come from the germline V gene. The CDR3 loop spans 14 amino acids. CDR3 in DNA: TGTGCCAGCAGCAAAAGCGGGGGATACAGTGAGCAGTTCTTC. This codes for CASSKSGGYSEQFF.